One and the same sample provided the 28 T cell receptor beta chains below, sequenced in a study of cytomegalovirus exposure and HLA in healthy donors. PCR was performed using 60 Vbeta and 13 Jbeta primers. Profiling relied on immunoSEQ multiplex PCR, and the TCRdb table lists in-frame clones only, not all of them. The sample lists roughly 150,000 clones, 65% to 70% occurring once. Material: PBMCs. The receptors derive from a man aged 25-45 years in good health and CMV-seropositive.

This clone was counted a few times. CDR3 DNA: TGTGCCAGCAGTTACTTAAGCGGTTCCTACGAGCAGTACTTC. Its protein product is CASSYLSGSYEQYF. This chain connects TRBV6-6 to TRBJ2-7; D may be TRBD2 (5 bases). The V and J ends lost 1 base and 1 base respectively, with 8 bases between them. Per the germline V gene, CDR1 is MNHNY and CDR2 is SVGAGI (reference sequence). This CDR3 has 14 residues.

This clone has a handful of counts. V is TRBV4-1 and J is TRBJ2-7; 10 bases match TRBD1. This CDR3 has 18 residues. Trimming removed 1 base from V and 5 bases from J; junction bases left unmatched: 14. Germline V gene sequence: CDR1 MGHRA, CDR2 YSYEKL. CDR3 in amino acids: CASSQVISRDRGPNEQYF. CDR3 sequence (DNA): TGCGCCAGCAGCCAAGTCATCTCTCGAGACAGGGGGCCAAACGAGCAGTACTTC.

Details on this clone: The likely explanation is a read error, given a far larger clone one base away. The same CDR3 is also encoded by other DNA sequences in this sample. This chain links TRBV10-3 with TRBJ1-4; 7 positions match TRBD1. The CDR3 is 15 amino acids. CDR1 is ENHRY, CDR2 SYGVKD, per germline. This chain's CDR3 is CAISESGPAGGKLFF. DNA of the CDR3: TGTGCCATTAGTGAGTCTGGTCCTGCAGGGGGAAAACTGTTTTTT.

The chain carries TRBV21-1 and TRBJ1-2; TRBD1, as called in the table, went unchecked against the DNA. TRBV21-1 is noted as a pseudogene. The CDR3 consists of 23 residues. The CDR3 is CASSKRRTFYPESDRVSNYGYTF. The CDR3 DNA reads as TGTGCCAGCAGCAAAAGACGTACTTTCTACCCAGAGTCCGACAGGGTTTCTAACTATGGCTACACCTTC.

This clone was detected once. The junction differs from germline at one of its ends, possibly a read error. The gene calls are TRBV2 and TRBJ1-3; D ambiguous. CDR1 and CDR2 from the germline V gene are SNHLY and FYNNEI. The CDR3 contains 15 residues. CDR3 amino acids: CASSLDRTSGNAIYF. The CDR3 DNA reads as TGTGCCAGCAGCCTAGACCGGACTTCTGGAAACGCCATATATTTT.

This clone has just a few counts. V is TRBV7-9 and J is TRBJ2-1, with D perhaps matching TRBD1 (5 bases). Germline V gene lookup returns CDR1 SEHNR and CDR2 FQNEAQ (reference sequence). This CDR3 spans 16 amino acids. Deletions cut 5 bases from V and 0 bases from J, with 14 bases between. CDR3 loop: CASSRQTWRSYNEQFF. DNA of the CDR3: TGTGCCAGCAGCCGACAGACCTGGCGCTCCTACAATGAGCAGTTCTTC.

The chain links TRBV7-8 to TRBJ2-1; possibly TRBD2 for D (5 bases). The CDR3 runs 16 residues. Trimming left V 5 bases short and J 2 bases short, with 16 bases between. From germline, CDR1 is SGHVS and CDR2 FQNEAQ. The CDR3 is CASSPARDYAYNEQFF. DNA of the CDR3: TGTGCCAGCAGCCCCGCCCGGGATTATGCCTACAATGAGCAGTTCTTC.

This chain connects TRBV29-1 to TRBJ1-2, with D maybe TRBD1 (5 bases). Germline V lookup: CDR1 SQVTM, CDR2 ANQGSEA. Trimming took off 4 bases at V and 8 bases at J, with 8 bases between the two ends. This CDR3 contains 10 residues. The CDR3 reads CSVGQGGYTF. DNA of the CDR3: TGCAGCGTTGGCCAGGGAGGCTACACCTTC.

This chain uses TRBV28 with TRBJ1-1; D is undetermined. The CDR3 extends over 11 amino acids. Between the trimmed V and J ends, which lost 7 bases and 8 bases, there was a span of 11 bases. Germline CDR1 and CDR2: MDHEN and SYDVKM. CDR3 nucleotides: TGTGCCAGCATTTTCTCCGGGGAAGCTTTCTTT. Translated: CASIFSGEAFF.

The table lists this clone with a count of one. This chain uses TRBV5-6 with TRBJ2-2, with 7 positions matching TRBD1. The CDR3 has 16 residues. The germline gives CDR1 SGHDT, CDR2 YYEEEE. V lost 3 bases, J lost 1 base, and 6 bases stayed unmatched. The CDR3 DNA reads TGTGCCAGCAGCTCGTGGGGGACAGTGAACACCGGGGAGCTGTTTTTT. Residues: CASSSWGTVNTGELFF.

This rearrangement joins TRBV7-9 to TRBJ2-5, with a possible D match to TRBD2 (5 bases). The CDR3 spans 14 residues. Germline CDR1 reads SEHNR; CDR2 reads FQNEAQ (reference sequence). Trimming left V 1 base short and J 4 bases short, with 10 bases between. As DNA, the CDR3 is TGTGCCAGCAGCTTAGACGGGGTACGAGAGACCCAGTACTTC. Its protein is CASSLDGVRETQYF.

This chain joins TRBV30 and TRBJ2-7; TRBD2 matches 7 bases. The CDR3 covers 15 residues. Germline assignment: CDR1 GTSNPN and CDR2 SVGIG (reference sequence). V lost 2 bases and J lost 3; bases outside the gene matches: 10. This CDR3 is CAWSPVAGVIYEQYF. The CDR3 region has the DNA TGTGCCTGGAGTCCGGTGGCGGGGGTAATCTACGAGCAGTACTTC.

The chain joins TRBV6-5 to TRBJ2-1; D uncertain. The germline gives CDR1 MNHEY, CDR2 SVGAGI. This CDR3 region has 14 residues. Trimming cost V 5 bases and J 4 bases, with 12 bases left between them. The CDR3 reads CASSPSQRYNEQFF. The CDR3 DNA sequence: TGTGCCAGCAGTCCATCGCAGCGATACAATGAGCAGTTCTTC.

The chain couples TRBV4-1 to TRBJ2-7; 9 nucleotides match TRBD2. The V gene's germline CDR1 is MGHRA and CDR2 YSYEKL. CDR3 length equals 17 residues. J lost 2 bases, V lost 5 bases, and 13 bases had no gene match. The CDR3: CASSYSLLTSGAYEQYF. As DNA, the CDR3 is TGCGCCAGCAGCTACTCCCTTCTGACTAGCGGAGCCTACGAGCAGTACTTC.

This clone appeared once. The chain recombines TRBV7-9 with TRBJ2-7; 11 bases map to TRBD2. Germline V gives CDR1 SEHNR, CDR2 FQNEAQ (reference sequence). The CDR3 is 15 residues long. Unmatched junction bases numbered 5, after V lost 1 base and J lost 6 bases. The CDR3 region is CASSLGTSGLGEQYF. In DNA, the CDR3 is TGTGCCAGCAGCTTAGGGACTAGCGGGCTTGGCGAGCAGTACTTC.

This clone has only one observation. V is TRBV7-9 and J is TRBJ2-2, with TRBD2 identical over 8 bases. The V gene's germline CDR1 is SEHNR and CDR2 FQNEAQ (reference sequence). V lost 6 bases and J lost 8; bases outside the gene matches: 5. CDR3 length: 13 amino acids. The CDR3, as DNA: TGTGCCAGCAGTCTGAGCGGGAGAGGGGAGCTGTTTTTT. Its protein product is CASSLSGRGELFF. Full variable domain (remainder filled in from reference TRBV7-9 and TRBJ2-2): DTGVSQNPRHKITKRGQNVTFRCDPISEHNRLYWYRQTLGQGPEFLTYFQNEAQLEKSRLLSDRFSAERPKGSFSTLEIQRTEQGDSAMYLCASSLSGRGELFFGEGSRLTVL.

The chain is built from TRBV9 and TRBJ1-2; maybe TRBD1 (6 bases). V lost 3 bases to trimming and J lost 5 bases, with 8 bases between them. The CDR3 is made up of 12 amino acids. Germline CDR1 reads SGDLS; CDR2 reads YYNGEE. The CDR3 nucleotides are TGTGCCAGCAGCGCAACAGGGTATGGCTACACCTTC. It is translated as CASSATGYGYTF.

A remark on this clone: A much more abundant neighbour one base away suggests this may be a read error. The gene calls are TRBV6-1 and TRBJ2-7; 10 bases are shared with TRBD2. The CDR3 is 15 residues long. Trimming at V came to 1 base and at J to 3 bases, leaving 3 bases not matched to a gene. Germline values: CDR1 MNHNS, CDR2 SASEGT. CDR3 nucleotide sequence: TGTGCCAGCAGTGAAGAAGCGGGAGGGCTCTACGAGCAGTACTTC. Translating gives CASSEEAGGLYEQYF.

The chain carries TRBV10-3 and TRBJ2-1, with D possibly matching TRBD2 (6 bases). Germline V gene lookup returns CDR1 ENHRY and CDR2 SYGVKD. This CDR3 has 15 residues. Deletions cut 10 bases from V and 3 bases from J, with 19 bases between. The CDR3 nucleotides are TGTGCCACAAATTCGGGACTGGGAATCTACAATGAGCAGTTCTTC. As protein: CATNSGLGIYNEQFF.

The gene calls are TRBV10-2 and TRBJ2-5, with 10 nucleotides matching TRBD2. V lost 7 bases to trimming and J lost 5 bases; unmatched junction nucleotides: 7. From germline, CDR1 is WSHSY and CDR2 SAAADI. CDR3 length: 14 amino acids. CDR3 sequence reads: CASTNSGRRETQYF. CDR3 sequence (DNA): TGCGCCAGCACCAATAGCGGGAGGCGGGAGACCCAGTACTTC.

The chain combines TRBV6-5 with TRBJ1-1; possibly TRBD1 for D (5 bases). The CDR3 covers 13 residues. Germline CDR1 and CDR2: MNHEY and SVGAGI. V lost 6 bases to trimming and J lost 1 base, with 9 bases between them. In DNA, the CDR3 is TGTGCCAGCAGCCATACAGGGAACACTGAAGCTTTCTTT. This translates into CASSHTGNTEAFF.

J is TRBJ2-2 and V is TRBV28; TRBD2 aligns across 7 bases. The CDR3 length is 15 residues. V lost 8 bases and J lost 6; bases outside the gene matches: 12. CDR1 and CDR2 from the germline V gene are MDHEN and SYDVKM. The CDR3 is CASLDTGTNAGELFF. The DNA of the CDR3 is TGTGCCAGCCTAGATACCGGGACTAACGCCGGGGAGCTGTTTTTT.

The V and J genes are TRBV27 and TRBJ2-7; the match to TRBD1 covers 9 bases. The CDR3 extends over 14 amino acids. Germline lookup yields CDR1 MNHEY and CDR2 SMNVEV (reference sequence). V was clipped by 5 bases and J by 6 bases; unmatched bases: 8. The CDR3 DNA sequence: TGTGCCAGCAGTCCGGGACAGGGAGGGGGCGAGCAGTACTTC. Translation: CASSPGQGGGEQYF.

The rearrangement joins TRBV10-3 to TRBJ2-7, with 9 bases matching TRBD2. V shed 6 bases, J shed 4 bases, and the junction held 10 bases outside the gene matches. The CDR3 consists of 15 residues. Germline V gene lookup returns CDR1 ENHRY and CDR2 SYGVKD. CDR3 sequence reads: CAIRSAGTSSYEQYF. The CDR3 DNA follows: TGTGCCATCAGGAGCGCCGGGACTAGCTCTTACGAGCAGTACTTC.

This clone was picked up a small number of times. Here the CDR3 reads CASSLKEGTEAFF. CDR3 bases: TGTGCCAGCAGTTTGAAAGAGGGCACTGAAGCTTTCTTT. V gene TRBV27 combines with J gene TRBJ1-1, with D unresolved. Germline-derived CDR1 and CDR2 are MNHEY and SMNVEV (reference sequence). The CDR3 is 13 residues long. V lost 3 bases to trimming and J lost 4 bases, with 9 bases between them.

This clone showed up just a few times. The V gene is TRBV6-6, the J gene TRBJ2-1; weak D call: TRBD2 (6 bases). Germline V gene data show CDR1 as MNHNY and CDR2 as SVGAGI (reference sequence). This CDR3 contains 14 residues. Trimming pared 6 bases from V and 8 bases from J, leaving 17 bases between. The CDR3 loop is CASSLSGVQYEQFF. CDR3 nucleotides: TGTGCCAGCAGCCTTAGCGGAGTACAATATGAGCAGTTCTTC.

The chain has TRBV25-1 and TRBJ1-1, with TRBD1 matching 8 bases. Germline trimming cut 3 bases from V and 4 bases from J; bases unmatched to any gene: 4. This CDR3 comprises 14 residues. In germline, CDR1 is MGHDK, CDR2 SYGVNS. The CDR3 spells CASSEQGAVTEAFF. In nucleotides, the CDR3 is TGTGCCAGCAGTGAGCAGGGGGCGGTCACTGAAGCTTTCTTT.

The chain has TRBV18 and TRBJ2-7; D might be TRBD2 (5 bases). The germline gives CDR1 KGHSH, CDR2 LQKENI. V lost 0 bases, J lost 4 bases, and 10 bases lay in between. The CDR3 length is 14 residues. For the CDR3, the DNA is TGTGCCAGCTCACCACCTAGCGAGGTTTACGAGCAGTACTTC. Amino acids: CASSPPSEVYEQYF. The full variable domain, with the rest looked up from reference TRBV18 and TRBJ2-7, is NAGVMQNPRHLVRRRGQEARLRCSPMKGHSHVYWYRQLPEEGLKFMVYLQKENIIDESGMPKERFSAEFPKEGPSILRIQQVVRGDSAAYFCASSPPSEVYEQYFGPGTRLTVT.